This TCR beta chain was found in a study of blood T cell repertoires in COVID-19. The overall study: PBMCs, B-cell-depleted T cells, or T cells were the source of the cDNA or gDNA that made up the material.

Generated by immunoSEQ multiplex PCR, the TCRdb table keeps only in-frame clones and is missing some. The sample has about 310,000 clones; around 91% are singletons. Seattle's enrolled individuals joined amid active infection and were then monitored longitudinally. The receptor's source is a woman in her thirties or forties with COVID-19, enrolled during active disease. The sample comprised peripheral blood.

CDR3 sequence: CASSQDRTDSYEQYF. The CDR3 nucleotides read TGCGCCAGCAGCCAAGACCGGACAGACTCCTACGAGCAGTACTTC. This rearrangement joins TRBV4-3 to TRBJ2-7, with D possibly TRBD1 on 6 matching bases. The CDR3 is 15 amino acids. Germline V gene data show CDR1 as LGHNA and CDR2 as YSLEER. The ends were cut back, 0 bases at V and 0 bases at J, with 9 bases in the middle.